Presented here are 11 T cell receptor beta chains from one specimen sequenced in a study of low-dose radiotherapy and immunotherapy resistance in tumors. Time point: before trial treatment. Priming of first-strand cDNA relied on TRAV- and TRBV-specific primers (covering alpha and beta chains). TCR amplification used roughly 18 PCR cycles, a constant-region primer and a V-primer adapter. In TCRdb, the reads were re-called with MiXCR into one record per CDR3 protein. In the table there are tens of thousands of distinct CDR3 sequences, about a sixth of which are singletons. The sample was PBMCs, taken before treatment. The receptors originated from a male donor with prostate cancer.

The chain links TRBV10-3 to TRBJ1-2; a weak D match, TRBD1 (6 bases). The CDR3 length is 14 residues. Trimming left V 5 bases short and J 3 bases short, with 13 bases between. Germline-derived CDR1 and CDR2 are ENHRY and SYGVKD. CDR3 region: CAISTDSSYYGYTF. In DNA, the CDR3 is TGTGCCATCAGTACGGACAGTAGCTACTATGGCTACACCTTC.

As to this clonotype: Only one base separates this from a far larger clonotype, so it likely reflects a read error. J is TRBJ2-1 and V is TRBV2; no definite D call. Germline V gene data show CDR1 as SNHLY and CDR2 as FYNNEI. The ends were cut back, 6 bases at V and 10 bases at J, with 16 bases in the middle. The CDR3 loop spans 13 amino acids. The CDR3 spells CASRPENSYEQFF. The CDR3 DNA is TGTGCCAGCAGGCCCGAGAACTCCTACGAGCAGTTCTTC.

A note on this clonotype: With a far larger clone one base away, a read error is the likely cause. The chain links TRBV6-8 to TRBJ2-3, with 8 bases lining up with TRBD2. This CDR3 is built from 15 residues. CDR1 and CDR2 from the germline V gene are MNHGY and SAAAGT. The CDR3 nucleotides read TGTGCCAGCAGTTACGGGCGGGGGGTCACAGGTACGCAGTATTTT. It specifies CASSYGRGVTGTQYF.

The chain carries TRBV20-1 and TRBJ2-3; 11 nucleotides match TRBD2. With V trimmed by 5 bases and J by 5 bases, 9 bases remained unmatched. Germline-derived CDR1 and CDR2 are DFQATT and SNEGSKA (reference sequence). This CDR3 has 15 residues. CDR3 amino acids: CSAGGGLAEGDTQYF. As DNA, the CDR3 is TGCAGTGCTGGGGGGGGACTAGCGGAGGGAGATACGCAGTATTTT.

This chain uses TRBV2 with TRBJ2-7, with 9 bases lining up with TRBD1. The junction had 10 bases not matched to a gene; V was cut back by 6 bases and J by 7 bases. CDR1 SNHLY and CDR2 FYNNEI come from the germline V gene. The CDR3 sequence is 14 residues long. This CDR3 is CASSERTGVSEQYF. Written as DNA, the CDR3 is TGTGCCAGCAGCGAGCGGACAGGGGTCTCTGAGCAGTACTTC.

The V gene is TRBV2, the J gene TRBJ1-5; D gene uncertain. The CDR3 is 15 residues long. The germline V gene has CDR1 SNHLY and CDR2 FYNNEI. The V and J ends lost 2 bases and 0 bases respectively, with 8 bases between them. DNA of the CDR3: TGTGCCAGCAGTGAAACGCCGAATAGCAATCAGCCCCAGCATTTT. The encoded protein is CASSETPNSNQPQHF.

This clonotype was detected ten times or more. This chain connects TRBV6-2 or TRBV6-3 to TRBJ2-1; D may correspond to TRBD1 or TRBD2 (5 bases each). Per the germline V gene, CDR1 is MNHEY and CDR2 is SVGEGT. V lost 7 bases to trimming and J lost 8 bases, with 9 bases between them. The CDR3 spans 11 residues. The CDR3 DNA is TGTGCCAGCACTGTGGGGGATGAGCAGTTCTTC. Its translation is CASTVGDEQFF.

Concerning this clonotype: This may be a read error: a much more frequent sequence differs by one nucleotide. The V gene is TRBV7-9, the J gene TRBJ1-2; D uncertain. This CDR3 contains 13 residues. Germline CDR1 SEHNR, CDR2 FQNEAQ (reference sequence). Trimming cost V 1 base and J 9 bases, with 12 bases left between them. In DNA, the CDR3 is TGTGCCAGCAGCTTAGAGGAGGAGTATAGCTACACCTTC. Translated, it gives CASSLEEEYSYTF. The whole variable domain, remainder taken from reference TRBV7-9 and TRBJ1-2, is DTGVSQNPRHKITKRGQNVTFRCDPISEHNRLYWYRQTLGQGPEFLTYFQNEAQLEKSRLLSDRFSAERPKGSFSTLEIQRTEQGDSAMYLCASSLEEEYSYTFGSGTRLTVV.

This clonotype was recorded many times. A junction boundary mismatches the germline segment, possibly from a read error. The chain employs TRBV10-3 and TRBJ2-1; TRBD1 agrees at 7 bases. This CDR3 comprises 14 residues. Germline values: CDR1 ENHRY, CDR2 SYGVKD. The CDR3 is CAISAGGSFNEQFF. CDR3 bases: TGTGCCATCAGTGCAGGGGGATCCTTCAATGAGCAGTTCTTC.

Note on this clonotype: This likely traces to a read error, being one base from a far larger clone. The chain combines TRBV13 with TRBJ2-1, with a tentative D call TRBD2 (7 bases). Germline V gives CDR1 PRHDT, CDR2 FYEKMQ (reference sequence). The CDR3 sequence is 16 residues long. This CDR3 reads CASSSRGAGAGNEEFF. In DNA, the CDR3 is TGTGCCAGCAGCTCACGCGGGGCGGGGGCTGGCAATGAGGAGTTCTTC.

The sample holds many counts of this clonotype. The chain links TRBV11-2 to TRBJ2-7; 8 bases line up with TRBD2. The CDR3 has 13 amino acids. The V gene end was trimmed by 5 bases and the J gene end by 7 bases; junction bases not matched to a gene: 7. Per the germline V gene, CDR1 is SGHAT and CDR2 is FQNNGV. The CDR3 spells CASSTGGPSEQYF. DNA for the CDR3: TGTGCCAGCAGCACGGGGGGGCCTAGTGAGCAGTACTTC.